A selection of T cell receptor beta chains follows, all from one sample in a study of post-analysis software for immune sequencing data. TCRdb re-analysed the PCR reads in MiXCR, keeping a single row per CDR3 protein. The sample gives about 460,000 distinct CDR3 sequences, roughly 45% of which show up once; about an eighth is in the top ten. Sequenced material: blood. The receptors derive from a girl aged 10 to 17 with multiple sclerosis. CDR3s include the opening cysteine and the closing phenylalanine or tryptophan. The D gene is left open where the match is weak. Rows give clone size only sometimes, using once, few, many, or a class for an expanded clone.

CDR3 protein: CASSFTESSYNEQYF
CDR3 DNA: TGTGCCAGCAGTTTCACAGAAAGCTCCTACAATGAGCAGTACTTC
clone size: NA
J gene: TRBJ2-7
D gene: NA
V gene: TRBV6-4

CDR3 protein: CSASTYEQFF
CDR3 DNA: TGCAGTGCTAGCACTTATGAGCAGTTCTTC
clone size: NA
J gene: TRBJ2-1
D gene: NA
V gene: TRBV20-1

CDR3 protein: CASSLVPSGSYNEQFF
CDR3 DNA: TGTGCCAGCAGCTTAGTCCCCAGCGGCTCCTACAATGAGCAGTTCTTC
clone size: NA
J gene: TRBJ2-1
D gene: NA
V gene: TRBV7-6

CDR3 protein: CSARDPRTDPYEQYF
CDR3 DNA: TGCAGTGCTAGAGACCCTAGGACAGACCCCTACGAGCAGTACTTC
clone size: few
J gene: TRBJ2-7
D gene: NA
V gene: TRBV20-1

CDR3 protein: CSAKVPGSYNEQFF
CDR3 DNA: TGCAGTGCTAAGGTACCTGGCTCCTACAATGAGCAGTTCTTC
clone size: NA
J gene: TRBJ2-1
D gene: NA
V gene: TRBV20-1

CDR3 protein: CASSFGDQRGYTF
CDR3 DNA: TGTGCCAGCAGTTTCGGGGATCAGCGTGGCTACACCTTC
clone size: NA
J gene: TRBJ1-2
D gene: NA
V gene: TRBV12-3/TRBV12-4

CDR3 protein: CASSLRPNSYEQYF
CDR3 DNA: TGTGCCAGCAGTTTGAGACCTAATTCCTACGAGCAGTACTTC
clone size: few
J gene: TRBJ2-7
D gene: NA
V gene: TRBV28

CDR3 protein: CASRSDRGRSGANVLTF
CDR3 DNA: TGTGCCAGCAGGTCAGACAGGGGCCGCTCTGGGGCCAACGTCCTGACTTTC
clone size: few
J gene: TRBJ2-6
D gene: TRBD1
V gene: TRBV28

CDR3 protein: CASTPGQPYEQYF
CDR3 DNA: TGCGCCAGCACTCCGGGACAGCCCTACGAGCAGTACTTC
clone size: few
J gene: TRBJ2-7
D gene: TRBD1
V gene: TRBV5-1

CDR3 protein: CASSQAQSTAGEQYF
CDR3 DNA: TGCGCCAGCAGCCAAGCCCAATCGACGGCGGGGGAGCAGTACTTC
clone size: NA
J gene: TRBJ2-5
D gene: TRBD2
V gene: TRBV4-1

CDR3 protein: CASSPRWGEQYF
CDR3 DNA: TGTGCCAGCAGCCCGCGGTGGGGCGAGCAGTACTTC
clone size: many
J gene: TRBJ2-7
D gene: NA
V gene: TRBV7-2

CDR3 protein: CASSLAQFEAFF
CDR3 DNA: TGTGCCAGCAGCTTAGCACAATTTGAAGCTTTCTTT
clone size: NA
J gene: TRBJ1-1
D gene: NA
V gene: TRBV7-2

CDR3 protein: CASSQRHGEFYEQYF
CDR3 DNA: TGCGCCAGCAGCCAAAGGCACGGAGAATTCTACGAGCAGTACTTC
clone size: few
J gene: TRBJ2-7
D gene: NA
V gene: TRBV4-3

CDR3 protein: CVSSFSDRLNQPQHF
CDR3 DNA: TGTGTCAGCAGTTTCTCTGACAGACTCAATCAGCCCCAGCATTTT
clone size: NA
J gene: TRBJ1-5
D gene: NA
V gene: TRBV12-3/TRBV12-4

CDR3 protein: CASGSEVFYEQYF
CDR3 DNA: TGTGCCAGCGGATCAGAAGTCTTCTACGAGCAGTACTTC
clone size: NA
J gene: TRBJ2-7
D gene: NA
V gene: TRBV27

CDR3 protein: CATSRPTGEQFF
CDR3 DNA: TGTGCCACCAGCAGACCGACAGGGGAACAGTTCTTC
clone size: NA
J gene: TRBJ2-1
D gene: TRBD1
V gene: TRBV15

CDR3 protein: CASSYSGNQETQYF
CDR3 DNA: TGTGCCAGCAGTTACTCGGGGAACCAAGAGACCCAGTACTTC
clone size: NA
J gene: TRBJ2-5
D gene: NA
V gene: TRBV6-2/TRBV6-3

CDR3 protein: CASSLIRSSGTSTDTQYF
CDR3 DNA: TGTGCCAGCAGTTTAATTAGGTCCAGCGGGACTAGCACAGATACGCAGTATTTT
clone size: NA
J gene: TRBJ2-3
D gene: TRBD2
V gene: TRBV27

CDR3 protein: CSARGVNSNQPQHF
CDR3 DNA: TGCAGTGCTAGAGGAGTGAATAGCAATCAGCCCCAGCATTTT
clone size: NA
J gene: TRBJ1-5
D gene: NA
V gene: TRBV20-1

CDR3 protein: CASSLSVGQASCPDTQYF
CDR3 DNA: TGCGCCAGCAGCCTGTCTGTCGGGCAGGCCTCTTGTCCAGATACGCAGTATTTT
clone size: NA
J gene: TRBJ2-3
D gene: NA
V gene: TRBV5-1